These 32 T cell receptor beta chains originate from one sample sequenced in a study of T cell responses to AZD1222 COVID-19 vaccine. Produced via immunoSEQ multiplex PCR; TCRdb's table is partial and in-frame only. The table records 150,000 to 200,000 clones, under 95% of them present only once. Sequenced material: peripheral blood, taken 28 days after the second AZD1222 dose. These receptors were taken from an adult who received the AZD1222 COVID-19 vaccine.

The chain carries TRBV3-1 (or the pseudogene TRBV3-2) and TRBJ2-1; the D gene is possibly TRBD2 (5 bases). The CDR3 has 18 amino acids. The V and J ends lost 2 bases and 2 bases respectively, with 19 bases between them. Per germline, CDR1 LGHDT and CDR2 YNNKEL (reference sequence). CDR3 in DNA: TGTGCCAGCAGCCAAACCCCCATTTCGGGAACGGCCTACAATGAGCAGTTCTTC. It codes for CASSQTPISGTAYNEQFF.

V and J are TRBV27 and TRBJ2-3, with a possible D match to TRBD2 (5 bases). V was cut by 3 bases and J by 0 bases, with 10 bases left in between. This CDR3 region has 15 residues. CDR1 MNHEY and CDR2 SMNVEV come from the germline V gene (reference sequence). CDR3 coding DNA: TGTGCCAGCAGTTTCCCCCGGGGTAGCACAGATACGCAGTATTTT. Translation gives CASSFPRGSTDTQYF.

The rearrangement uses TRBV7-9 and TRBJ1-6; no definite D call. Germline-derived CDR1 and CDR2 are SEHNR and FQNEAQ (reference sequence). The length of the CDR3 is 14 residues. The V and J ends lost 4 bases and 6 bases respectively, with 10 bases between them. CDR3 amino acids: CASSYREPNSPLHF. CDR3 DNA sequence: TGTGCCAGCAGCTACCGGGAACCTAATTCACCCCTCCACTTT.

V usage is TRBV28 and J usage is TRBJ2-3, with 8 bases identical to TRBD1. Germline lookup yields CDR1 MDHEN and CDR2 SYDVKM. Germline trimming cut 2 bases from V and 2 bases from J; bases unmatched to any gene: 15. The CDR3 is 19 amino acids. CDR3 region: CASSLSIPGGPGDTDTQYF. The CDR3 coding sequence is TGTGCCAGCAGTTTAAGTATCCCAGGGGGCCCGGGGGACACAGATACGCAGTATTTT.

The rearrangement uses TRBV7-2 and TRBJ1-2; the D is unclear. V was cut by 0 bases and J by 4 bases, with 15 bases left in between. Germline V gene data show CDR1 as SGHTA and CDR2 as FQGNSA. The CDR3 contains 16 residues. The CDR3 nucleotides are TGTGCCAGCAGCTTAGCGCTCCAGGAATCGTCCTATGGCTACACCTTC. Translation gives CASSLALQESSYGYTF.

The V and J genes are TRBV27 and TRBJ2-1; the D gene is possibly TRBD2 (5 bases). The V end was cut by 7 bases, the J end by 10 bases, with 20 bases between. The germline gives CDR1 MNHEY, CDR2 SMNVEV (reference sequence). This CDR3 has 14 residues. CDR3 amino acids: CASNPPDSSVEQFF. CDR3 sequence (DNA): TGTGCCAGCAACCCTCCGGACTCGTCCGTCGAGCAGTTCTTC.

The chain has TRBV11-2 and TRBJ2-7; D uncertain. Germline V CDR1 and CDR2: SGHAT, FQNNGV. The V and J ends lost 4 bases and 0 bases respectively, with 4 bases between them. This CDR3 spans 12 amino acids. This CDR3 is CASSSRSYEQYF. CDR3 nucleotides: TGTGCCAGCAGCTCCCGCTCCTACGAGCAGTACTTC. The variable domain in full, completed from reference TRBV11-2 and TRBJ2-7, reads EAGVAQSPRYKIIEKRQSVAFWCNPISGHATLYWYQQILGQGPKLLIQFQNNGVVDDSQLPKDRFSAERLKGVDSTLKIQPAKLEDSAVYLCASSSRSYEQYFGPGTRLTVT.

This rearrangement joins TRBV3-1 (or the pseudogene TRBV3-2) to TRBJ1-4; D gene uncertain. The CDR3 runs to 15 residues. Between the trimmed V and J ends, which lost 0 bases and 0 bases, there was a span of 5 bases. CDR1 is LGHDT, CDR2 YNNKEL, per germline (reference sequence). CDR3 sequence: CASSQDLATNEKLFF. In DNA, the CDR3 is TGTGCCAGCAGCCAAGACCTTGCAACTAATGAAAAACTGTTTTTT.

V is TRBV19 and J is TRBJ1-1; 7 nucleotides align to TRBD1. V dropped 6 bases and J dropped 3; count of bases not matched to a gene: 1. The length of the CDR3 is 12 residues. Germline CDR1 LNHDA, CDR2 SQIVND (reference sequence). For the CDR3, the DNA is TGTGCCAGTAGAGGGGGCTACACTGAAGCTTTCTTT. It yields the protein CASRGGYTEAFF.

In this sample, this clone turned up once. The chain couples TRBV5-1 to TRBJ1-2; maybe TRBD1 (6 bases). Germline assignment: CDR1 SGHRS and CDR2 YFSETQ. CDR3 length: 14 amino acids. V was pared by 0 bases and J by 4 bases, with 10 bases between. CDR3 sequence (DNA): TGCGCCAGCAGCTTGGCACAGGGTGTCTATGGCTACACCTTC. Protein: CASSLAQGVYGYTF.

V and J are TRBV5-1 and TRBJ2-7; 9 bases are a match to TRBD1. The V and J ends lost 0 bases and 3 bases, in that order; junction bases with no gene match: 4. The CDR3 length is 15 residues. Germline V gives CDR1 SGHRS, CDR2 YFSETQ. DNA for the CDR3: TGCGCCAGCAGCTTGGATCGGACAGGGGTCTACGAGCAGTACTTC. Translating it yields CASSLDRTGVYEQYF. Combining the CDR3 with reference TRBV5-1 and TRBJ2-7 gives the whole variable domain KAGVTQTPRYLIKTRGQQVTLSCSPISGHRSVSWYQQTPGQGLQFLFEYFSETQRNKGNFPGRFSGRQFSNSRSEMNVSTLELGDSALYLCASSLDRTGVYEQYFGPGTRLTVT.

This chain connects TRBV11-2 to TRBJ1-1; 7 nucleotides agree with TRBD1. This CDR3 contains 16 residues. The trim removed 2 bases at V and 3 bases at J, leaving 9 bases unmatched. The germline CDR1 and CDR2 sequences are SGHAT and FQNNGV. The CDR3 DNA follows: TGTGCCAGCAGCTTAATCAGACAGGGAGGGGACACTGAAGCTTTCTTT. Amino acids: CASSLIRQGGDTEAFF.

This chain links TRBV5-8 with TRBJ2-5; the D gene is possibly TRBD2 (6 bases). V lost 3 bases to trimming and J lost 1 base, with 16 bases between them. The CDR3 is 16 amino acids. CDR1 and CDR2 from the germline V gene are SGHTS and YDEGEE. The DNA of the CDR3 is TGTGCCAGCAGCTACTCGGCTAGCGCTCCCCAAGAGACCCAGTACTTC. Encoded protein: CASSYSASAPQETQYF.

The chain is built from TRBV6-5 and TRBJ1-6; no clear D. V gave up 2 bases and J gave up 6 bases, with 11 bases separating them. The CDR3 has 15 amino acids. Germline loops: CDR1 MNHEY, CDR2 SVGAGI. CDR3 loop: CASSYLGRSNSPLHF. The DNA for the CDR3 is TGTGCCAGCAGTTACCTCGGGCGTTCTAATTCACCCCTCCACTTT.

The gene calls are TRBV5-4 and TRBJ2-7, with a weak D call TRBD2 (5 bases). The CDR3 contains 15 residues. V was cut by 4 bases and J by 5 bases, with 19 bases left in between. The V gene's germline CDR1 is SGHNT and CDR2 YYREEE (reference sequence). In DNA, the CDR3 is TGTGCCAGCAGCCCTGGAGGTGGTGAATCCCACGAGCAGTACTTC. It specifies CASSPGGGESHEQYF.

The chain is built from TRBV7-9 and TRBJ2-1, with 8 bases that match TRBD2. The trim removed 5 bases at V and 3 bases at J, leaving 6 bases unmatched. Germline assignment: CDR1 SEHNR and CDR2 FQNEAQ (reference sequence). The CDR3 contains 15 residues. The CDR3 reads CASSPPAGGYNEQFF. DNA of the CDR3: TGTGCCAGCAGCCCTCCCGCGGGAGGCTACAATGAGCAGTTCTTC.

This sequence joins TRBV5-1 and TRBJ2-2; the D gene is possibly TRBD1 (5 bases). The CDR3 runs 15 residues. Trimming cost V 3 bases and J 1 base, with 10 bases left between them. Germline V CDR1 and CDR2: SGHRS, YFSETQ. As DNA, the CDR3 is TGCGCCAGCAGCTGGCCGGACAAGAACACCGGGGAGCTGTTTTTT. Translating it yields CASSWPDKNTGELFF.

J is TRBJ2-3 and V is TRBV10-2; perhaps D is TRBD1 or TRBD2 (5 bases each). The CDR3 contains 15 residues. V lost 6 bases, J lost 3 bases, and 16 bases lay in between. Looked up from germline, CDR1 is WSHSY and CDR2 is SAAADI. CDR3 nucleotides: TGCGCCAGCAGCGACGAGGGGCTCGGAACAGATACGCAGTATTTT. Its translation is CASSDEGLGTDTQYF.

This clone was detected only a few times. The J gene is TRBJ1-6, the V gene TRBV5-4, with 10 bases aligning to TRBD1. The V gene end was trimmed by 3 bases and the J gene end by 6 bases; junction bases not matched to a gene: 3. CDR3 size: 15 residues. The germline V gene encodes CDR1 SGHNT and CDR2 YYREEE (reference sequence). CDR3 bases: TGTGCCAGCAGCTACCGGGACAGGGGTAATTCACCCCTCCACTTT. Amino acids: CASSYRDRGNSPLHF.

The CDR3 sequence: CASSGTSGSTGELFF. Here the CDR3 DNA reads TGTGCCAGCAGTGGGACTAGCGGGAGCACCGGGGAGCTGTTTTTT. The chain uses TRBV6-4 and TRBJ2-2; 13 bases line up with TRBD2. With 4 bases clipped from V and 4 bases from J, the junction kept 0 bases outside the gene matches. Germline V gene data show CDR1 as MRHNA and CDR2 as SNTAGT. The CDR3 runs to 15 residues.

This chain links TRBV30 with TRBJ1-5, with a possible D match to TRBD1 (5 bases). Germline CDR1 GTSNPN, CDR2 SVGIG (reference sequence). This CDR3 spans 13 amino acids. With 3 bases removed from V and 9 bases from J, the gap between germline ends came to 15 bases. CDR3 in amino acids: CAWSPPPGGPQHF. The CDR3 DNA sequence: TGTGCCTGGAGCCCCCCCCCGGGGGGGCCCCAGCATTTT.

The chain carries TRBV11-3 and TRBJ2-1; a possible D gene is TRBD2 (6 bases). V gave up 6 bases and J gave up 10 bases, with 16 bases separating them. The germline V gene has CDR1 SGHNT and CDR2 YENEEA. The CDR3 runs to 13 residues. CDR3 sequence reads: CASSPSISGEQFF. The CDR3, as DNA: TGTGCCAGCAGTCCCTCGATTAGCGGCGAGCAGTTCTTC.

Comments on this clone: The sample has other DNA sequences that encode this CDR3 too. V and J are TRBV5-4 and TRBJ1-2; TRBD1 aligns across 11 bases. The J segment lost 8 bases and the V segment lost 3 bases, leaving 6 bases of the junction unmatched. The CDR3 has 14 amino acids. CDR1 and CDR2 (germline): SGHNT, YYREEE (reference sequence). The CDR3, as DNA: TGTGCCAGCAGCTCCGGACAGGGGGCAAGGGGCTACACCTTC. It yields the protein CASSSGQGARGYTF.

This chain's CDR3 is CASSLAGGPGYEQYF. In DNA form, the CDR3 reads TGTGCCAGCAGCTTAGCCGGGGGACCGGGCTACGAGCAGTACTTC. The chain has TRBV7-8 and TRBJ2-7, with D perhaps matching TRBD2 (6 bases). Germline V lookup: CDR1 SGHVS, CDR2 FQNEAQ. The CDR3 totals 15 residues. V gave up 0 bases and J gave up 3 bases, with 12 bases separating them.

The gene calls are TRBV5-1 and TRBJ1-1; 8 bases are shared with TRBD1. Germline CDR1 is SGHRS and CDR2 is YFSETQ. The CDR3 consists of 15 residues. The V and J ends lost 1 base and 4 bases, in that order; junction bases with no gene match: 6. The CDR3 coding sequence is TGCGCCAGCAGCTTGCTTGTAACAGGGGGCACTGAAGCTTTCTTT. Amino acid sequence: CASSLLVTGGTEAFF.

This sequence joins TRBV3-1 (or the pseudogene TRBV3-2) and TRBJ1-6; 7 bases align to TRBD1. With V trimmed by 3 bases and J by 10 bases, 6 bases remained unmatched. This CDR3 is 14 amino acids long. CDR1 and CDR2 from the germline V gene are LGHDT and YNNKEL (reference sequence). In DNA form, the CDR3 reads TGTGCCAGCAGCCAGCAGGGGGTCCGATCACCCCTCCACTTT. This sequence encodes CASSQQGVRSPLHF.

The rearrangement uses TRBV28 and TRBJ2-3; D is undetermined. Germline V gene sequence: CDR1 MDHEN, CDR2 SYDVKM. There are 14 residues in the CDR3. V lost 5 bases and J 1 base, leaving 10 bases between the germline ends. The DNA of the CDR3 is TGTGCCAGCAGTCCGGCTTTGGGCACAGATACGCAGTATTTT. It codes for CASSPALGTDTQYF. The variable domain in full, with the rest retrieved from reference TRBV28 and TRBJ2-3, is DVKVTQSSRYLVKRTGEKVFLECVQDMDHENMFWYRQDPGLGLRLIYFSYDVKMKEKGDIPEGYSVSREKKERFSLILESASTNQTSMYLCASSPALGTDTQYFGPGTRLTVL.

This clone came up a few times. This chain's CDR3 is CASSDDMNTEAFF. The CDR3 region has the DNA TGTGCCAGCAGTGACGATATGAACACTGAAGCTTTCTTT. The V call is TRBV6-4, the J call TRBJ1-1; D gene unclear. Germline lookup yields CDR1 MRHNA and CDR2 SNTAGT. The CDR3 is 13 residues long. Trimming cost V 2 bases and J 0 bases, with 4 bases left between them.

This chain connects TRBV4-1 to TRBJ1-3; D remains ambiguous. The germline V gene has CDR1 MGHRA and CDR2 YSYEKL. This CDR3 spans 13 amino acids. V lost 5 bases, J lost 3 bases, and 8 bases lay in between. The CDR3 loop is CASSASFGNTIYF. The CDR3, as DNA: TGCGCCAGCAGCGCCAGCTTTGGAAACACCATATATTTT.

The chain has TRBV30 and TRBJ1-3; 8 bases match TRBD1. The V and J ends lost 4 bases and 5 bases, in that order; junction bases with no gene match: 4. Germline CDR1 is GTSNPN and CDR2 is SVGIG (reference sequence). This CDR3 comprises 13 residues. The CDR3 protein is CAWKGQGRNTIYF. CDR3 sequence (DNA): TGTGCCTGGAAAGGACAGGGAAGAAACACCATATATTTT.

The J gene is TRBJ1-2, the V gene TRBV7-9, with 7 bases matching TRBD1. This CDR3 region has 15 residues. J gave up 4 bases and V 3 bases, and 8 bases lay outside the gene matches. CDR1 and CDR2 from the germline V gene are SEHNR and FQNEAQ (reference sequence). CDR3 loop: CASSFADRTVYGYTF. The CDR3 DNA reads TGTGCCAGCAGCTTTGCGGACAGGACAGTCTATGGCTACACCTTC.

The genes are TRBV7-9 and TRBJ2-1, with D hard to call. CDR3 length equals 16 residues. The germline V gene has CDR1 SEHNR and CDR2 FQNEAQ (reference sequence). Deletions cut 5 bases from V and 1 base from J, with 15 bases between. The CDR3 DNA sequence: TGTGCCAGCAGCCCCGTGCAGTTGGGATCCTACAATGAGCAGTTCTTC. Its translation is CASSPVQLGSYNEQFF.